A single sample gave rise to the 27 T cell receptor beta chains below, sequenced in a study of immune characterization of retroperitoneal liposarcoma (dated by TCRdb to the late 2010s). Libraries were prepared through PCR. Instrument used: NextSeq 500. TCRdb itself trimmed the public reads at Q25 with fastp, ran MiXCR and retained productive beta chains. For every CDR3 protein sequence, its rows merge into one entry that carries the most common genes and DNA. In this sample the table shows around 1,400 distinct CDR3 sequences, roughly 45% of which occur a single time. Of the sample, roughly 19% is held by the ten largest clones. The sample comprised tumor tissue. Receptors originate from a female donor with retroperitoneal liposarcoma.

The V and J genes are TRBV12-3 or TRBV12-4 and TRBJ2-1; no clear D gene. This CDR3 has 13 residues. Trimming left V 3 bases short and J 13 bases short, with 16 bases between. CDR3 region: CASSFSGPETQFF. For the CDR3, the DNA is TGTGCCAGCAGTTTTTCGGGTCCAGAGACCCAGTTCTTC.

The chain links TRBV27 to TRBJ2-3; 11 bases align to TRBD2. This CDR3 region has 18 residues. Germline V gene data show CDR1 as MNHEY and CDR2 as SMNVEV (reference sequence). The J segment lost 2 bases and the V segment lost 2 bases, leaving 9 bases of the junction unmatched. CDR3 coding DNA: TGTGCCAGCAGTTTAGAAGGGACTAGCGGTCTAGTCACAGATACGCAGTATTTT. Its protein product is CASSLEGTSGLVTDTQYF.

This clonotype was counted only a few times. The chain combines TRBV6-1 with TRBJ2-5; 7 bases agree with TRBD2. V trimming: 3 bases; J trimming: 5 bases; junction bases outside the gene matches: 6. Looked up from germline, CDR1 is MNHNS and CDR2 is SASEGT. The CDR3 is 14 amino acids. The CDR3 DNA is TGTGCCAGCAGTGACGGCGGGAGCGACGAGACCCAGTACTTC. This translates into CASSDGGSDETQYF.

The chain is built from TRBV27 and TRBJ2-1; 8 bases align to TRBD1. The trim removed 6 bases at V and 7 bases at J, leaving 11 bases unmatched. The CDR3 sequence is 15 residues long. Germline assignment: CDR1 MNHEY and CDR2 SMNVEV (reference sequence). This CDR3 is CASSLGTGISNEQFF. The CDR3 DNA reads as TGTGCCAGCAGCCTCGGGACAGGCATATCGAATGAGCAGTTCTTC.

The CDR3, as DNA: TGTGCCAGCAGTTTATTTGCGGGCGGGGGAGGTAATGAGCAGTTCTTC. Translated, it gives CASSLFAGGGGNEQFF. The chain recombines TRBV27 with TRBJ2-1; the match to TRBD2 covers 7 bases. This CDR3 spans 16 amino acids. With V trimmed by 1 base and J by 7 bases, 10 bases remained unmatched. Germline lookup yields CDR1 MNHEY and CDR2 SMNVEV (reference sequence).

The V call is TRBV6-1, the J call TRBJ2-5; 12 bases line up with TRBD2. There are 16 residues in the CDR3. Trimming cost V 4 bases and J 11 bases; bases outside gene matches: 14. Germline V gives CDR1 MNHNS, CDR2 SASEGT. The CDR3 DNA reads as TGTGCCAGCAGTGGGGGACTAGCGGGTTTGTACAATGAGCAGTACTTC. It is translated as CASSGGLAGLYNEQYF.

The V gene is TRBV27, the J gene TRBJ2-1; D remains unclear. The CDR3 totals 13 residues. V lost 6 bases to trimming and J lost 0 bases, with 6 bases between them. Germline lookup yields CDR1 MNHEY and CDR2 SMNVEV (reference sequence). The CDR3 coding sequence is TGTGCCAGCAGGGAGAGCTCCTACAATGAGCAGTTCTTC. Residues: CASRESSYNEQFF.

J is TRBJ2-1 and V is TRBV11-3, with 8 positions matching TRBD2. CDR3 length: 15 amino acids. Per germline, CDR1 SGHNT and CDR2 YENEEA. Trimming at V came to 4 bases and at J to 10 bases, leaving 12 bases not matched to a gene. This CDR3 is CASSSPGGLTGEQFF. The CDR3 nucleotides are TGTGCCAGCAGCTCACCGGGGGGGCTCACGGGCGAGCAGTTCTTC.

Note on this clonotype: A junction boundary mismatches the germline segment, possibly from a read error. This chain connects TRBV12-3 or TRBV12-4 to TRBJ2-3, with 9 bases fitting TRBD2. The length of the CDR3 is 17 residues. The CDR3 nucleotides are TGTGCCAGCAGTTTAGTAGTTAGCGGGGGTGCGTACAATGAGCAGTTCTTT. Translated, it gives CASSLVVSGGAYNEQFF.

The CDR3 region is CASLPSGGVSTDTQYF. Here the CDR3 DNA reads TGTGCCAGCCTCCCTTCGGGGGGGGTAAGCACAGATACGCAGTATTTT. The chain carries TRBV6-5 and TRBJ2-3, with 8 bases fitting TRBD2. Germline V lookup: CDR1 MNHEY, CDR2 SVGAGI. V lost 8 bases, J lost 0 bases, and 10 bases stayed unmatched. This CDR3 has 16 amino acids.

This clonotype was seen just once. This chain uses TRBV6-1 with TRBJ2-1, with 9 bases identical to TRBD2. The J call may be incorrect, as the DNA end agrees better with TRBJ2-7. Germline V gene data show CDR1 as MNHNS and CDR2 as SASEGT. The length of the CDR3 is 15 residues. The CDR3 spells CASSPPGLATYEQYF. The CDR3 nucleotides are TGTGCCAGCAGCCCCCCGGGACTAGCCACCTACGAGCAGTACTTC.

The chain links TRBV6-1 to TRBJ2-5, with TRBD2 identical over 8 bases. This CDR3 region has 13 residues. The V gene end was trimmed by 7 bases and the J gene end by 11 bases; junction bases not matched to a gene: 12. CDR1 is MNHNS, CDR2 SASEGT, per germline. CDR3 sequence reads: CASTGTSLNEQYF. DNA for the CDR3: TGTGCCAGCACCGGGACTAGTTTAAATGAGCAGTACTTC.

This chain connects TRBV6-1 to TRBJ2-1; possibly TRBD2 for D (6 bases). The J call is uncertain, as TRBJ2-5 better fits the DNA end. Germline V gene lookup returns CDR1 MNHNS and CDR2 SASEGT. This CDR3 has 15 amino acids. DNA for the CDR3: TGTGCCAGCAGTGCCTGTGCGGGACTCCGGGAGACCCAGTACTTC. The encoded protein is CASSACAGLRETQYF.

The chain employs TRBV7-3 and TRBJ2-1, with 8 nucleotides matching TRBD2. V trimming: 2 bases; J trimming: 3 bases; junction bases outside the gene matches: 3. The CDR3 contains 15 residues. CDR1 is SGHTA and CDR2 is FQGTGA in the germline V gene. The chain's CDR3 is CASSLFSGDYNEQFF. The CDR3 DNA reads as TGTGCCAGCAGCTTATTTAGCGGGGACTACAATGAGCAGTTCTTC.

As DNA, the CDR3 is TGTGCCAGCAGTTCGGGACTAGACAATGAGCAGTTCTTC. This translates into CASSSGLDNEQFF. The chain employs TRBV27 and TRBJ2-3; 8 nucleotides match TRBD2. The J call may be faulty, since TRBJ2-1 better matches the DNA end. The CDR3 has 13 residues. Per germline, CDR1 MNHEY and CDR2 SMNVEV (reference sequence).

This clonotype is judged large. The chain recombines TRBV6-1 with TRBJ2-1; 7 nucleotides agree with TRBD2. In germline, CDR1 is MNHNS, CDR2 SASEGT. This CDR3 contains 13 residues. The trim removed 6 bases at V and 9 bases at J, leaving 8 bases unmatched. Written as DNA, the CDR3 is TGTGCCAGCAGGCTAGCGGTGTGGAGTGAGCAGTTCTTC. Its translation is CASRLAVWSEQFF.

The chain has TRBV7-8 and TRBJ2-5; no firm D call. The J call is doubtful: the DNA matches TRBJ2-7 better. The CDR3 extends over 15 amino acids. Germline CDR1 is SGHVS and CDR2 is FQNEAQ. CDR3 DNA: TGTGCCAGCAGCTTAAGGTTCGGGCCTCGCTACGAGCAGTACTTC. Amino acid sequence: CASSLRFGPRYEQYF.

This clonotype was counted a few times. The gene calls are TRBV6-1 and TRBJ2-5; 11 bases are shared with TRBD2. The DNA end is a closer match to TRBJ2-1, so the J assignment may be wrong. This CDR3 is built from 15 residues. CDR1 and CDR2 (germline): MNHNS, SASEGT. Written as DNA, the CDR3 is TGTGCCAGCAGTGAAATAGCGGGGGGGCAAGAGACCCAGTTCTTC. It yields the protein CASSEIAGGQETQFF.

This clonotype came up a few times. This rearrangement joins TRBV6-8 to TRBJ2-1; unclear D gene. The CDR3 loop spans 14 amino acids. V was clipped by 5 bases and J by 10 bases, with 18 bases between them. From germline, CDR1 is MNHGY and CDR2 SAAAGT. DNA for the CDR3: TGTGCCAGCAGTCCCCGCAGTCCTCCCTACGAGCAGTTCTTC. Translated: CASSPRSPPYEQFF.

This chain links TRBV7-6 with TRBJ2-1, with unresolved D. The length of the CDR3 is 15 residues. The V and J ends lost 1 base and 4 bases respectively, with 11 bases between them. In germline, CDR1 is SGHVS, CDR2 FNYEAQ. CDR3 residues: CASSLEAVGYNEQFF. In nucleotides, the CDR3 is TGTGCCAGCAGCTTAGAGGCCGTCGGATACAATGAGCAGTTCTTC.

This clonotype has only a few counts. This sequence joins TRBV7-8 and TRBJ2-1; D possibly corresponds to TRBD2 (6 bases). Looked up from germline, CDR1 is SGHVS and CDR2 is FQNEAQ. The CDR3 has 13 amino acids. Trimming took off 1 base at V and 5 bases at J, with 6 bases between the two ends. The CDR3 coding sequence is TGTGCCAGCAGCTTAGGGACTAACAATGAGCAGTTCTTC. It encodes CASSLGTNNEQFF.

The chain joins TRBV11-2 to TRBJ2-1; D is unresolved. Judging by the DNA end, TRBJ2-7 fits better; the J call may be wrong. The CDR3 consists of 13 residues. Germline CDR1 and CDR2: SGHAT and FQNNGV. The DNA of the CDR3 is TGTGCCAGCAGCTTATTCACATCCTACGAGCAGTACTTC. It is translated as CASSLFTSYEQYF.

This chain joins TRBV12-3 or TRBV12-4 and TRBJ2-2; D is ambiguous. Trimming took 6 bases from V and 3 from J, leaving 8 bases between them. The CDR3 loop spans 13 amino acids. Here the CDR3 reads CASRIQDTGELFF. Here the CDR3 DNA reads TGTGCCAGCAGGATCCAGGACACCGGGGAGCTGTTTTTT.

This clonotype is labeled large. The V call is TRBV6-1, the J call TRBJ2-1; D is undetermined. V dropped 8 bases and J dropped 9 bases, with 17 bases sitting between them. Per germline, CDR1 MNHNS and CDR2 SASEGT. This CDR3 comprises 13 residues. The CDR3 coding sequence is TGTGCCAGCTTCGCACCCGCCGGCAGTGAGCAGTTCTTC. Translated: CASFAPAGSEQFF.

This clonotype appeared a single time. This chain joins TRBV12-3 or TRBV12-4 and TRBJ1-2; 10 bases match TRBD1. J gave up 4 bases and V 3 bases, and 5 bases lay outside the gene matches. The CDR3 is made up of 15 amino acids. This CDR3 reads CASSFSTGGSYGYTF. In DNA, the CDR3 is TGTGCCAGCAGTTTCTCGACAGGGGGCTCCTATGGCTACACCTTC.

This clonotype came up once. The J gene is TRBJ2-1, the V gene TRBV6-1, with 7 bases identical to TRBD1. The J call may be wrong; the DNA end is better matched by TRBJ2-7. Germline V gene data show CDR1 as MNHNS and CDR2 as SASEGT. The CDR3 is 13 residues long. CDR3 nucleotide sequence: TGTGCCAGCAGCCGGACAGGTCCCTACGAGCAGTACTTC. Amino acids: CASSRTGPYEQYF.

This clonotype was detected a few times. The chain uses TRBV12-3 or TRBV12-4 and TRBJ2-1; D is unclear. Near its end, the DNA agrees better with TRBJ2-7, so the J call may be wrong. This CDR3 is built from 11 residues. CDR3 sequence reads: CASSLEYEQYF. CDR3 DNA: TGTGCCAGCAGTTTAGAATACGAGCAGTACTTC.